These 12 T cell receptor beta chains share one sample of origin, sequenced in a study of T cell repertoires in aging, cancer and after chemotherapy. Peripheral blood genomic DNA, not sorted cells or RNA, was the template. TRB rearrangements spanning V, D and J were amplified using mixed TRB-A/B primers. TCRdb reanalysed the multiplex PCR reads using MiXCR and keeps one entry per CDR3 protein. The data hold 5,000 or so distinct CDR3 sequences, with over 25% observed a single time. Material for sequencing was blood. These receptors were obtained from a human donor in good health.

This rearrangement joins TRBV7-6 to TRBJ1-5; D ambiguous. The CDR3 is made up of 13 amino acids. CDR1 SGHVS and CDR2 FNYEAQ come from the germline V gene. Trimming took off 5 bases at V and 1 base at J, with 6 bases between the two ends. CDR3 in amino acids: CASSTVSNQPQHF. CDR3 bases: TGTGCCAGCAGCACAGTGAGCAATCAGCCCCAGCATTTT.

By its share, this clonotype is large (0.1 to 1%). The rearrangement uses TRBV29-1 and TRBJ2-7; 9 bases are a match to TRBD1. This CDR3 has 14 amino acids. Germline V CDR1 and CDR2: SQVTM, ANQGSEA. Trimming at V came to 4 bases and at J to 4 bases, leaving 8 bases not matched to a gene. The CDR3 protein is CSVVVGTGSYEQYF. DNA for the CDR3: TGCAGCGTTGTGGTCGGGACAGGGTCTTACGAGCAGTACTTC.

By sample share, this clonotype is medium-sized. This chain connects TRBV15 to TRBJ2-2; the match to TRBD2 covers 7 bases. Germline V CDR1 and CDR2: LNHNV, YYDKDF (reference sequence). The CDR3 is 16 residues long. V shed 3 bases, J shed 1 base, and the junction held 5 bases outside the gene matches. The CDR3 DNA follows: TGTGCCACCAGCAGGAGACTAGCCGGGAACACCGGGGAGCTGTTTTTT. Its protein is CATSRRLAGNTGELFF.

Only a few counts were recorded for this clonotype. The rearrangement links TRBV6-5 to TRBJ1-5; perhaps TRBD1 as D (6 bases). CDR1 is MNHEY, CDR2 SVGAGI, per germline. This CDR3 has 15 amino acids. V lost 7 bases, J lost 2 bases, and 15 bases lay in between. CDR3 in DNA: TGTGCCAGCAAAGACAGGCCCCATGGCAATCAGCCCCAGCATTTT. It yields the protein CASKDRPHGNQPQHF.

V gene TRBV11-2 combines with J gene TRBJ2-7; D might be TRBD1 or TRBD2, each matching 5 bases. The CDR3 consists of 14 residues. CDR1 is SGHAT and CDR2 is FQNNGV in the germline V gene. Trimming stripped 3 bases from V and 3 bases from J, with 12 bases between. The CDR3 here is CASSFLGTLYEQYF. The CDR3 nucleotides read TGTGCCAGCAGCTTTCTAGGGACCCTCTACGAGCAGTACTTC.

This clonotype is medium-sized (0.01 to 0.1%) by share. V is TRBV19 and J is TRBJ1-3, with 10 bases that match TRBD1. This CDR3 contains 16 residues. The J segment lost 1 base and the V segment lost 5 bases, leaving 5 bases of the junction unmatched. The germline V gene encodes CDR1 LNHDA and CDR2 SQIVND (reference sequence). The CDR3 region is CASSSRTGGSGNTIYF. The CDR3 DNA is TGTGCCAGTAGTTCTCGGACAGGGGGGTCTGGAAACACCATATATTTT.

By share, this clonotype counts as medium-sized. In DNA form, the CDR3 reads TGCAGCGTTGAAGTGGGCAGGTTATGGACTGAAGCTTTCTTT. It specifies CSVEVGRLWTEAFF. This sequence joins TRBV29-1 and TRBJ1-1, with D unclear. Germline CDR1 and CDR2: SQVTM and ANQGSEA. The germline V and J ends were trimmed by 1 base and 5 bases, with 14 bases remaining between them. CDR3 size: 14 residues.

A word on this clonotype: Given a much more abundant clone one base away, this may be a read error. The chain is built from TRBV15 and TRBJ2-1; the D gene is possibly TRBD2 (6 bases). Germline V lookup: CDR1 LNHNV, CDR2 YYDKDF (reference sequence). V lost 5 bases and J 2 bases, leaving 10 bases between the germline ends. The CDR3 sequence is 14 residues long. CDR3 sequence: CATSAQRAYNEQFF. CDR3 nucleotides: TGTGCCACCAGCGCTCAGCGGGCCTACAATGAGCAGTTCTTC.

By share, this clonotype counts as large (0.1 to 1%). The gene calls are TRBV29-1 and TRBJ2-7; D is uncertain. The CDR3 has 13 amino acids. With 5 bases removed from V and 0 bases from J, the gap between germline ends came to 11 bases. The germline CDR1 and CDR2 sequences are SQVTM and ANQGSEA. CDR3: CSVHGRSSYEQYF. DNA for the CDR3: TGCAGCGTTCATGGACGTAGCTCCTACGAGCAGTACTTC.

By share, this clonotype counts as medium-sized. The V and J genes are TRBV7-6 and TRBJ2-2; no reliable D call. Trimming left V 4 bases short and J 5 bases short, with 8 bases between. This CDR3 is 13 amino acids long. Germline CDR1 is SGHVS and CDR2 is FNYEAQ. The CDR3 loop is CASSSPGTGELFF. DNA of the CDR3: TGTGCCAGCAGCTCACCCGGGACCGGGGAGCTGTTTTTT.

The gene calls are TRBV12-3 or TRBV12-4 and TRBJ1-1; 9 positions agree with TRBD1. The V and J ends lost 3 bases and 5 bases, in that order; junction bases with no gene match: 1. The CDR3 sequence is 13 residues long. The CDR3 nucleotides read TGTGCCAGCAGTTTTGGACAGGGGACTGAAGCTTTCTTT. Its protein product is CASSFGQGTEAFF.

The rearrangement joins TRBV24-1 to TRBJ2-2; perhaps TRBD1 as D (6 bases). The CDR3 is 16 amino acids. Germline CDR1 and CDR2: KGHDR and SFDVKD. Trimming shortened V by 2 bases and J by 1 base, and 10 bases separated the two germline ends. This CDR3 reads CATSDSRTVNTGELFF. The DNA for the CDR3 is TGTGCCACCAGTGATTCCAGGACAGTGAACACCGGGGAGCTGTTTTTT.